The 18 T cell receptor beta chains in this list originate from one sample, sequenced in a study of cytomegalovirus exposure and HLA in healthy donors. Assay used: immunoSEQ multiplex PCR; TCRdb lists only in-frame clones, some missing. The data contain roughly 59,000 clones, just under 95% of them seen just once; the ten biggest clones take up over 6%. Sequenced sample: PBMCs. These receptors were collected from a woman aged 18 to 35 in good health and CMV-seropositive.

The V and J genes are TRBV30 and TRBJ2-1; no clear D. The V and J ends lost 4 bases and 3 bases respectively, with 13 bases between them. This CDR3 comprises 14 residues. CDR1 is GTSNPN and CDR2 is SVGIG in the germline V gene (reference sequence). CDR3 DNA: TGTGCCTGGACCGACTTAAGTAACTACAATGAGCAGTTCTTC. Translated: CAWTDLSNYNEQFF.

The genes are TRBV25-1 and TRBJ1-4; TRBD1 matches 10 bases. This CDR3 has 15 amino acids. V shed 8 bases, J shed 2 bases, and the junction held 5 bases outside the gene matches. CDR1 is MGHDK, CDR2 SYGVNS, per germline. CDR3 nucleotides: TGTGCCAGCCGCAGACAGGGGGCGACTAATGAAAAACTGTTTTTT. Protein: CASRRQGATNEKLFF.

This chain uses TRBV28 with TRBJ2-1, with 8 nucleotides matching TRBD2. Germline V gives CDR1 MDHEN, CDR2 SYDVKM. The CDR3 length is 15 residues. Trimming removed 6 bases from V and 9 bases from J; junction bases left unmatched: 13. CDR3 bases: TGTGCCAGCAGCTCCGCGGGGGGTCTACAATGTGAGCAGTTCTTC. Protein: CASSSAGGLQCEQFF.

The chain joins TRBV28 to TRBJ1-3; 7 nucleotides match TRBD1. The CDR3 sequence is 15 residues long. Germline loops: CDR1 MDHEN, CDR2 SYDVKM. The V segment lost 6 bases and the J segment 0 bases; nucleotides outside the gene matches: 5. Written as DNA, the CDR3 is TGTGCCAGCAGACTCACAGGGGTCTCTGGAAACACCATATATTTT. Residues: CASRLTGVSGNTIYF.

The chain is built from TRBV28 and TRBJ1-2; tentatively, D is TRBD1 (6 bases). The V end lost 10 bases, the J end lost 5 bases, and 17 bases lay between the germline ends. There are 13 residues in the CDR3. Germline CDR1 MDHEN, CDR2 SYDVKM. The CDR3, as DNA: TGTGCCACCCAAAGGGACACCGAATATGGCTACACCTTC. Translating it yields CATQRDTEYGYTF.

This chain uses TRBV5-6 with TRBJ1-5, with D maybe TRBD1 (5 bases). The germline V gene has CDR1 SGHDT and CDR2 YYEEEE. V was clipped by 3 bases and J by 3 bases, with 19 bases between them. This CDR3 contains 17 residues. CDR3 bases: TGTGCCAGCAGCTCAATCCTAGGGGTTCTTACCAATCAGCCCCAGCATTTT. It specifies CASSSILGVLTNQPQHF.

The chain joins TRBV6-5 to TRBJ2-1; no clear D. This CDR3 is built from 15 residues. Trimming cost V 3 bases and J 7 bases, with 16 bases left between them. Germline lookup yields CDR1 MNHEY and CDR2 SVGAGI. The CDR3 DNA sequence: TGTGCCAGCAGTTATGGCGGAACCCCAATTAATGAGCAGTTCTTC. Residues: CASSYGGTPINEQFF.

The chain carries TRBV9 and TRBJ2-2; 7 bases match TRBD1. This CDR3 region has 14 residues. V was clipped by 2 bases and J by 7 bases; unmatched bases: 5. The V gene's germline CDR1 is SGDLS and CDR2 YYNGEE. The CDR3 reads CASSVQGENGELFF. Written as DNA, the CDR3 is TGTGCCAGCAGCGTCCAGGGGGAGAACGGGGAGCTGTTTTTT.

The chain joins TRBV21-1 to TRBJ1-3; the table's TRBD1 call for D was not verified on the DNA. TRBV21-1 is a recognized pseudogene. CDR3 length: 19 amino acids. The CDR3 here is CASSIIPGQAFPSGNTIYF. DNA of the CDR3: TGTGCCAGCAGCATTATCCCGGGACAGGCCTTCCCCTCTGGAAACACCATATATTTT.

The J gene is TRBJ1-2, the V gene TRBV30, with 7 bases matching TRBD1. The CDR3 runs to 10 residues. J gave up 8 bases and V 5 bases, and 2 bases lay outside the gene matches. Germline V gives CDR1 GTSNPN, CDR2 SVGIG (reference sequence). The CDR3 here is CAWDRVGYTF. Here the CDR3 DNA reads TGTGCCTGGGACAGGGTCGGCTACACCTTC.

The chain combines TRBV10-3 with TRBJ1-2, with D possibly matching TRBD1 (6 bases). Germline V gives CDR1 ENHRY, CDR2 SYGVKD. CDR3 size: 14 residues. Trimming stripped 6 bases from V and 7 bases from J, with 18 bases between. Here the CDR3 reads CAISLDSPRLGYTF. The CDR3 DNA reads TGTGCCATCAGCTTGGACAGCCCGCGGCTTGGCTACACCTTC.

V gene TRBV29-1 combines with J gene TRBJ2-1, with a tentative D call TRBD2 (6 bases). Trimming removed 5 bases from V and 11 bases from J, with 25 bases in between. The germline V gene has CDR1 SQVTM and CDR2 ANQGSEA. The CDR3 is made up of 15 amino acids. DNA of the CDR3: TGCAGCGTTCGATGGAGGTGGGAGGTCGCCGGTCAGCAGTTCTTC. Protein product: CSVRWRWEVAGQQFF.

This sequence joins TRBV15 and TRBJ2-7; D is possibly TRBD1 (6 bases). The V gene lost 3 bases and the J gene lost 2 bases, with 11 bases spanning the gap. The CDR3 loop spans 14 amino acids. Germline V gene sequence: CDR1 LNHNV, CDR2 YYDKDF (reference sequence). For the CDR3, the DNA is TGTGCCACCAGCAGGCTTGGACAGACCTACGAGCAGTACTTC. Its translation is CATSRLGQTYEQYF.

The chain combines TRBV5-6 with TRBJ2-3; D might be TRBD2 (7 bases). CDR3 length: 14 amino acids. Trimming stripped 3 bases from V and 4 bases from J, with 12 bases between. Germline values: CDR1 SGHDT, CDR2 YYEEEE. CDR3 in DNA: TGTGCCAGCAGCTCGCCGGGGGGCGCAGATACGCAGTATTTT. This sequence encodes CASSSPGGADTQYF. Full variable domain (missing parts from reference TRBV5-6 and TRBJ2-3): DAGVTQSPTHLIKTRGQQVTLRCSPKSGHDTVSWYQQALGQGPQFIFQYYEEEERQRGNFPDRFSGHQFPNYSSELNVNALLLGDSALYLCASSSPGGADTQYFGPGTRLTVL.

V is TRBV7-6 and J is TRBJ2-2, with 11 bases identical to TRBD2. J gave up 1 base and V 0 bases, and 7 bases lay outside the gene matches. CDR3 size: 19 residues. CDR1 is SGHVS and CDR2 is FNYEAQ in the germline V gene. In nucleotides, the CDR3 is TGTGCCAGCAGCTTAGCGCGTCTAGCGGGAGGCGGGAACACCGGGGAGCTGTTTTTT. This translates into CASSLARLAGGGNTGELFF.

This clone was detected once. J is TRBJ2-3 and V is TRBV4-2; maybe TRBD2 (6 bases). The CDR3 extends over 18 amino acids. Germline CDR1 LGHNA, CDR2 YNFKEQ. V lost 0 bases and J 4 bases, leaving 20 bases between the germline ends. The CDR3 DNA sequence: TGTGCCAGCAGCCAAGACCCCGCCGCGGGGTCCATGGCAGATACGCAGTATTTT. It is translated as CASSQDPAAGSMADTQYF.

V is TRBV15 and J is TRBJ1-1, with D possibly being TRBD1 (5 bases). The CDR3 is made up of 14 amino acids. Germline loops: CDR1 LNHNV, CDR2 YYDKDF (reference sequence). Trimming pared 0 bases from V and 6 bases from J, leaving 11 bases between. CDR3 nucleotide sequence: TGTGCCACCAGCAGAGATTTGACGGGGGCTGAAGCTTTCTTT. This translates into CATSRDLTGAEAFF.

The CDR3 spells CASSLPLQGPLSRTEAFF. For the CDR3, the DNA is TGTGCCAGCAGCTTGCCCTTACAGGGCCCTCTATCTAGGACTGAAGCTTTCTTT. The V and J genes are TRBV7-2 and TRBJ1-1, with D possibly matching TRBD1 (6 bases). Trimming pared 3 bases from V and 5 bases from J, leaving 25 bases between. The germline V gene has CDR1 SGHTA and CDR2 FQGNSA. This CDR3 spans 18 amino acids.